The clone carrying this TCR beta chain turned up a few times. Its matching antigen is unknown. This record belongs to a study of cytomegalovirus exposure and HLA in healthy donors. Study observations and caveats: A later analysis found common viral pathogens apparently linked to several of the most significant clusters. Sequences of the TCR beta chain were said to predict the HLA-A and HLA-B alleles of most subjects accurately.

Germline CDR1 is GTSNPN and CDR2 is SVGIG (reference sequence). The length of the CDR3 is 14 residues. The V segment lost 1 base and the J segment 6 bases; nucleotides outside the gene matches: 3. The primer mix had 60 Vbeta and 13 Jbeta primers. Sequencing used immunoSEQ multiplex PCR; TCRdb keeps in-frame clones, though not all of them. The data show approximately 140,000 clones, with approximately 80% seen just once and 1.5% to 2% held by the top ten. The chain has TRBV30 and TRBJ2-2; 9 nucleotides align to TRBD2. The material sequenced was PBMCs. This sequence was found in a man aged 35-49 years in good health and CMV-seronegative. This CDR3 is CAWSGLAAPGELFF. For the CDR3, the DNA is TGTGCCTGGAGTGGACTAGCGGCCCCCGGGGAGCTGTTTTTT.